This T cell receptor (beta chain) was retrieved from a study of blood T cell repertoires in COVID-19. Method: immunoSEQ multiplex PCR; TCRdb's copy keeps in-frame clones and lacks some. Among 35,000 to 40,000 clones, around four fifths were seen once, and the ten largest hold around 5%. This clone is a singleton in its sample. V lost 4 bases and J 5 bases, leaving 19 bases between the germline ends. Germline lookup yields CDR1 SGHDT and CDR2 YYEEEE. This CDR3 comprises 15 residues. This chain joins TRBV5-6 and TRBJ2-7; a weak D match, TRBD2 (6 bases). The sequenced material came from peripheral blood. This receptor was taken from a man aged 45-60 years with active COVID-19. As DNA, the CDR3 is TGTGCCAGCAGCCTAGCGACTGTCCGAGGGGACGAGCAGTACTTC. It specifies CASSLATVRGDEQYF.